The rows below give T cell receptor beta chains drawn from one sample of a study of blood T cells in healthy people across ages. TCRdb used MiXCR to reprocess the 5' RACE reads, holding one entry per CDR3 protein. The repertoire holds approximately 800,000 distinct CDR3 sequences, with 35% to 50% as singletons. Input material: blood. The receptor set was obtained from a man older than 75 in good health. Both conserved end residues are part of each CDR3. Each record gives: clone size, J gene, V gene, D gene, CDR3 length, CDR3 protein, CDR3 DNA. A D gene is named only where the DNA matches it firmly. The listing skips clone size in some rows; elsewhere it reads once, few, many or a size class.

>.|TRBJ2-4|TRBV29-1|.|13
CSVERSMAGTQYF
TGCAGCGTTGAAAGGTCCATGGCGGGAACCCAGTACTTC
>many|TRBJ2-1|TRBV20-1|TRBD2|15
CSASLGLALSNEQFF
TGCAGTGCTAGCCTGGGACTAGCTCTGAGTAATGAGCAGTTCTTC
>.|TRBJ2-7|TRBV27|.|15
CASRPVGGAVYEQYF
TGTGCCAGCAGGCCCGTCGGAGGGGCTGTATACGAGCAGTACTTC
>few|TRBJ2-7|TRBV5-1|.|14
CASSSRDWNYEQYF
TGCGCCAGCAGCTCCAGGGATTGGAATTACGAGCAGTACTTC
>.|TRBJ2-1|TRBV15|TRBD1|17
CATSRSYPRGSYNEQFF
TGTGCCACCAGCAGATCTTACCCCAGGGGGTCCTACAATGAGCAGTTCTTC
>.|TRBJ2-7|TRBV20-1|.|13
CSARIGNRNEQYF
TGCAGTGCTAGAATTGGGAATCGGAATGAGCAGTACTTC
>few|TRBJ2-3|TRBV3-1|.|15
CASSLGPVVTDTQYF
TGTGCCAGCAGCCTCGGTCCAGTTGTCACAGATACGCAGTATTTT
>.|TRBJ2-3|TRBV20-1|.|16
CSARDRGWGRTDTQYF
TGCAGTGCTAGAGATCGGGGGTGGGGACGCACAGATACGCAGTATTTT
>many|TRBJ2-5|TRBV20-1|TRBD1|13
CSAREDRYNEQYF
TGCAGTGCTAGAGAGGACAGGTACAATGAGCAGTACTTC
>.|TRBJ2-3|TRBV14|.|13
CASTNGRALTQYF
TGTGCCAGCACTAACGGCCGCGCGCTTACGCAGTATTTT